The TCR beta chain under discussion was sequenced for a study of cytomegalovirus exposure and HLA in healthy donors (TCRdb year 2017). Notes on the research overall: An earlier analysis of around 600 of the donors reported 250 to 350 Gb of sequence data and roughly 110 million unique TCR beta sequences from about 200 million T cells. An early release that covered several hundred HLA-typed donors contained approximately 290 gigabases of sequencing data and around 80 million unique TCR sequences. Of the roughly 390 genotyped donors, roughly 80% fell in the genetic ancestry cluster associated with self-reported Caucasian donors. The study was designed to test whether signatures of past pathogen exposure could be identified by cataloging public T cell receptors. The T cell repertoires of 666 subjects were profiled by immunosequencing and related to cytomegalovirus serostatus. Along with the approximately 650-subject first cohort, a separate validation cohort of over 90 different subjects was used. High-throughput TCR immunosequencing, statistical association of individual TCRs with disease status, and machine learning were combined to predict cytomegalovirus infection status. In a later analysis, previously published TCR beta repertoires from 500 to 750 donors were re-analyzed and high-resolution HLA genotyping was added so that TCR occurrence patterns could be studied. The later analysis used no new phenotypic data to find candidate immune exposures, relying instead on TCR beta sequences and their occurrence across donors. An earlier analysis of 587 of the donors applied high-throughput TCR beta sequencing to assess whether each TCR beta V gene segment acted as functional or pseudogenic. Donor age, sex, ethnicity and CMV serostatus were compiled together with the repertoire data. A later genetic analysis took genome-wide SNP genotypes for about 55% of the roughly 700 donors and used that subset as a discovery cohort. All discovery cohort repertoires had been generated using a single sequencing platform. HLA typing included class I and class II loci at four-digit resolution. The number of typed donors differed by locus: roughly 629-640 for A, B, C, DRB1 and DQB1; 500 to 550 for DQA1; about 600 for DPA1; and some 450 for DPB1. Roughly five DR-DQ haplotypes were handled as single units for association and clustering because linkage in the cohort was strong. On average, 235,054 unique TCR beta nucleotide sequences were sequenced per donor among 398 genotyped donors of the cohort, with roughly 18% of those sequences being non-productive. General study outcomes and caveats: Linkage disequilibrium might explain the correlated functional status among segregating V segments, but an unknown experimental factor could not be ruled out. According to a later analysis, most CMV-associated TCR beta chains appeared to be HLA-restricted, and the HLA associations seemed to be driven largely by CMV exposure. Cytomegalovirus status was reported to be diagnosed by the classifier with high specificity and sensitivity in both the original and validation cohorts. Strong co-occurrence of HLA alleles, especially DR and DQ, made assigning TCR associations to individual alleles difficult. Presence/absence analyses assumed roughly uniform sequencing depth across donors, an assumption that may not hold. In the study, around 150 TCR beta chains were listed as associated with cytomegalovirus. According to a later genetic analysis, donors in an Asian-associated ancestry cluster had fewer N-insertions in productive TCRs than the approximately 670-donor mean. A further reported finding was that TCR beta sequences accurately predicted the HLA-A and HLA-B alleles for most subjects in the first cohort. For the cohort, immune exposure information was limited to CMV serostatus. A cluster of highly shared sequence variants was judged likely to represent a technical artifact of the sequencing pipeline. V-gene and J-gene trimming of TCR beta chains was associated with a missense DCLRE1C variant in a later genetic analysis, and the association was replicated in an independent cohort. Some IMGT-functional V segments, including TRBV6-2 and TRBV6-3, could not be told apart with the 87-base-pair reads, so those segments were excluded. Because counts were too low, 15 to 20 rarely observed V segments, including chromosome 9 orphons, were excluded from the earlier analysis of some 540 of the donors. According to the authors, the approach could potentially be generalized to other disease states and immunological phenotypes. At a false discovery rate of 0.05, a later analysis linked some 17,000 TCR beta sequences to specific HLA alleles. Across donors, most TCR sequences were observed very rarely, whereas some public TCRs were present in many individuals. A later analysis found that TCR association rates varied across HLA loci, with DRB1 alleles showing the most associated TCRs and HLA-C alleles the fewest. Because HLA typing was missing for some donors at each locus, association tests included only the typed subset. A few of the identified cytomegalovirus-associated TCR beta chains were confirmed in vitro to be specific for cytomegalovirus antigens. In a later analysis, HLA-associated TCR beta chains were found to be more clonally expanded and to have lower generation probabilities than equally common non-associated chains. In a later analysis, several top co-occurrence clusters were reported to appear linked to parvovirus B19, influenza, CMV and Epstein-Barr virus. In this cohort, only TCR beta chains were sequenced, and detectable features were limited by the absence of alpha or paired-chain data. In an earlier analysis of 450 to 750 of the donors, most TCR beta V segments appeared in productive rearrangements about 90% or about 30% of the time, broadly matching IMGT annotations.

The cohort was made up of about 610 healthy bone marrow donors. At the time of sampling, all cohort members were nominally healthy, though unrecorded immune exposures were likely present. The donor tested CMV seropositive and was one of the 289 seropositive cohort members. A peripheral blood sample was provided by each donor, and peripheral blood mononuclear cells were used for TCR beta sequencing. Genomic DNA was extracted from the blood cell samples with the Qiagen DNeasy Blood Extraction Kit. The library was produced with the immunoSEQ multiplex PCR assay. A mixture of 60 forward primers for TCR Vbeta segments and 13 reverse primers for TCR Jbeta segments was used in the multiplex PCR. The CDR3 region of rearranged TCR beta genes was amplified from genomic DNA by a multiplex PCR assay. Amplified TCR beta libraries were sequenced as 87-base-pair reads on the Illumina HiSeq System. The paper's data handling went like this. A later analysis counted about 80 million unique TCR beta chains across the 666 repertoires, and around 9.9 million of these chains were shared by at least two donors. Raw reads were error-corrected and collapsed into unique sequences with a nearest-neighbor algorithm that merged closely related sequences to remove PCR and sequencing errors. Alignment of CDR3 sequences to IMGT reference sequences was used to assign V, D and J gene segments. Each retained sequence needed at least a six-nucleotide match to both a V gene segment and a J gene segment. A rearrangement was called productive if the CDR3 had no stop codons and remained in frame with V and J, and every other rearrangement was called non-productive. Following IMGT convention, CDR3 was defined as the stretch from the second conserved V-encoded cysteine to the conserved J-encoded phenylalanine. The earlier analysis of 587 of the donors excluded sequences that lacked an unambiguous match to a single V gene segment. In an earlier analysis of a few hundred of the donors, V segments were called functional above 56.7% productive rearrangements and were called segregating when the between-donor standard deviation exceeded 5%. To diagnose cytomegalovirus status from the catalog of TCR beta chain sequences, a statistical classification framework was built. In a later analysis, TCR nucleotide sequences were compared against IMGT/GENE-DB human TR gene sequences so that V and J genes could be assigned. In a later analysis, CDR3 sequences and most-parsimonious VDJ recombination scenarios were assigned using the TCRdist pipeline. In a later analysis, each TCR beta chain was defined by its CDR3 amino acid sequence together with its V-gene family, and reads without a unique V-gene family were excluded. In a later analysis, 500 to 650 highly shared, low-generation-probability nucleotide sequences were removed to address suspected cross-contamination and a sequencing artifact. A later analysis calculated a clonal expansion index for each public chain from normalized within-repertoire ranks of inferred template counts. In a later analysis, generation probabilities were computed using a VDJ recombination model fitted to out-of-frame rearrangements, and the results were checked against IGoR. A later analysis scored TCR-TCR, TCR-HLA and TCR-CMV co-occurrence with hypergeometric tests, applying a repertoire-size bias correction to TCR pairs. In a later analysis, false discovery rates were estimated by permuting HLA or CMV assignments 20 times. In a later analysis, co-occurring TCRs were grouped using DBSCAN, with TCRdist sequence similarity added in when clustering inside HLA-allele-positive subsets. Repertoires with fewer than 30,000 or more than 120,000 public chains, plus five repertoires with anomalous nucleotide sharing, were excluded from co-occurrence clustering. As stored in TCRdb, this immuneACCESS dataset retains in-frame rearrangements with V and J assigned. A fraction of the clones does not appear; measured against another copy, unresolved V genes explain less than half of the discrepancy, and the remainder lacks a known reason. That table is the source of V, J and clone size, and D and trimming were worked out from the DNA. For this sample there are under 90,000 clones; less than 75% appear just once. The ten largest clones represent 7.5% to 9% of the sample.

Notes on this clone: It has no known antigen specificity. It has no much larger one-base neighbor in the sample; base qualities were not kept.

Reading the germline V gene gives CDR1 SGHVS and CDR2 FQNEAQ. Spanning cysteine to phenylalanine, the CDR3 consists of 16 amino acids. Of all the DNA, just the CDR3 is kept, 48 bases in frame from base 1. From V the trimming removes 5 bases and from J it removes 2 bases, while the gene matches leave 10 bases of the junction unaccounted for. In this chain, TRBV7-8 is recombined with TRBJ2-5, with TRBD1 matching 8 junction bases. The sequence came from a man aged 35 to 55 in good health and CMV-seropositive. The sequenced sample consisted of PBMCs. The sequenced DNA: TGTGCCAGCAGCCCAGGACAGGGTGTCGGGCAAGAGACCCAGTACTTC. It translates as CASSPGQGVGQETQYF.